The rows below give T cell receptor beta chains drawn from one sample of a study of control samples from healthy donors and cancer patients. The repertoire was sequenced with immunoSEQ multiplex PCR; TCRdb's copy has only in-frame clones and lacks some. The sample lists 100,000 or so clones, 92% occurring once. Sequenced material: blood. Receptors were obtained from a woman under 30 in good health. Both conserved end residues are part of each CDR3. The D gene is left open where the match is weak. Clone size is stated in some rows and not others, as once, few, many or a class when expanded.

V gene	D gene	J gene	clone size	CDR3 protein	CDR3 DNA
TRBV19	.	TRBJ1-2	.	CASSMGLGGDGYTF	TGTGCCAGTAGTATGGGGTTAGGAGGGGATGGCTACACCTTC
TRBV28	TRBD2	TRBJ2-7	.	CASRNPGLAGGDYEQYF	TGTGCCAGCAGGAATCCGGGACTAGCGGGGGGGGATTACGAGCAGTACTTC
TRBV30	.	TRBJ1-3	.	CAWDSASGNTIYF	TGTGCCTGGGACAGTGCCTCTGGAAACACCATATATTTT
TRBV27	.	TRBJ2-1	.	CASNGLHTGHNEQFF	TGTGCCAGCAACGGATTACACACGGGACACAATGAGCAGTTCTTC
TRBV27	TRBD1	TRBJ1-5	.	CASSRSGQPNQPQHF	TGTGCCAGCAGTCGCTCGGGACAGCCTAATCAGCCCCAGCATTTT
TRBV27	TRBD1	TRBJ1-3	.	CASSRQGSGGNTIYF	TGTGCCAGCAGTCGACAGGGATCGGGTGGAAACACCATATATTTT
TRBV6-5	.	TRBJ1-3	.	CASTPGNTIYF	TGTGCCAGCACCCCCGGAAACACCATATATTTT
TRBV5-4	TRBD2	TRBJ2-7	.	CASSPVRAGGTYEQYF	TGTGCCAGCAGCCCCGTACGGGCGGGGGGAACCTACGAGCAGTACTTC
TRBV5-1	.	TRBJ1-2	.	CASSFNRDTANYGYTF	TGCGCCAGCAGCTTCAACCGGGACACAGCTAACTATGGCTACACCTTC
TRBV4-1	TRBD2	TRBJ2-1	.	CASRGESYNEQFF	TGCGCCAGTCGGGGGGAATCCTACAATGAGCAGTTCTTC
TRBV7-9	TRBD2	TRBJ2-3	.	CASSPSGTSGNTQYF	TGTGCCAGCAGCCCCTCAGGGACTAGCGGTAATACGCAGTATTTT
TRBV6-5	.	TRBJ2-6	once	CASRLSSGANVLTF	TGTGCCAGTCGACTAAGCTCTGGGGCCAACGTCCTGACTTTC
TRBV6-5	TRBD2	TRBJ2-5	.	CASTLGGLAVETQYF	TGTGCCAGCACTCTAGGGGGACTAGCGGTAGAGACCCAGTACTTC
TRBV4-2	TRBD1	TRBJ1-2	.	CASSAQGFGYTF	TGTGCCAGCAGCGCACAGGGGTTTGGCTACACCTTC
TRBV6-1	TRBD2	TRBJ2-2	.	CASSELAGDTGELFF	TGTGCCAGCAGTGAACTAGCGGGAGACACCGGGGAGCTGTTTTTT
TRBV5-4	TRBD1	TRBJ2-1	.	CASTLGQELYNEQFF	TGTGCCAGCACCCTCGGACAGGAACTCTACAATGAGCAGTTCTTC
TRBV2	.	TRBJ1-5	.	CASSHKGNQPQHF	TGTGCCAGCAGTCATAAGGGCAATCAGCCCCAGCATTTT
TRBV10-3	.	TRBJ1-1	.	CAISELAGLATEAFF	TGTGCCATCAGTGAGTTGGCGGGTCTGGCCACTGAAGCTTTCTTT
TRBV5-4	.	TRBJ1-2	once	CASSQLEGGGGYTF	TGTGCCAGCAGCCAGTTGGAGGGCGGGGGAGGCTACACCTTC
TRBV4-1	.	TRBJ2-7	.	CASSQVGGSYEQYF	TGCGCCAGCAGCCAAGTGGGGGGCTCCTACGAGCAGTACTTC
TRBV19	TRBD2	TRBJ2-5	.	CASSIGRGGGETQYF	TGTGCCAGTAGTATAGGGCGGGGGGGCGGAGAGACCCAGTACTTC
TRBV28	.	TRBJ2-2	once	CASSATGRSRGELFF	TGTGCCAGCAGTGCGACAGGTAGAAGTCGCGGGGAGCTGTTTTTT
TRBV6-5	.	TRBJ2-7	.	CASNPNRNYEQYF	TGTGCCAGCAACCCCAATCGAAACTACGAGCAGTACTTC
TRBV30	.	TRBJ1-1	.	CAWSVGGVGAFF	TGTGCCTGGAGTGTGGGGGGAGTCGGGGCTTTCTTT
TRBV5-1	.	TRBJ2-7	.	CASSLVAGGSSYEQYF	TGCGCCAGCAGCTTGGTGGCCGGAGGTAGCTCCTACGAGCAGTACTTC
TRBV7-6	.	TRBJ1-1	.	CASSLGGGQAREAFF	TGTGCCAGCAGCTTAGGGGGGGGGCAGGCCCGGGAAGCTTTCTTT
TRBV2	.	TRBJ1-2	.	CASSEAGGGYGYTF	TGTGCCAGCAGTGAAGCCGGAGGAGGATATGGCTACACCTTC
TRBV28	.	TRBJ2-2	once	CASMQGRTGELFF	TGTGCCAGCATGCAGGGACGCACCGGGGAGCTGTTTTTT
TRBV6-4	TRBD2	TRBJ2-2	.	CASSDGREGSTGELFF	TGTGCCAGCAGTGACGGGCGGGAGGGGAGCACCGGGGAGCTGTTTTTT
TRBV19	.	TRBJ2-3	.	CASSKIERTDTQYF	TGTGCCAGTAGTAAAATTGAGAGGACAGATACGCAGTATTTT
TRBV18	.	TRBJ2-7	.	CASSPRMRASETYEQYF	TGTGCCAGCTCACCACGAATGAGGGCTAGCGAGACCTACGAGCAGTACTTC
TRBV7-2	TRBD1	TRBJ1-2	.	CASSSRQGVGGYTF	TGTGCCAGCAGCTCACGACAGGGAGTGGGTGGCTACACCTTC
TRBV27	TRBD1	TRBJ1-5	.	CASSLKGKGDSAYQPQHF	TGTGCCAGCAGTTTGAAAGGAAAGGGGGACAGTGCCTATCAGCCCCAGCATTTT
TRBV12-3/TRBV12-4	.	TRBJ1-2	.	CASSFSEEYTF	TGTGCCAGCAGTTTTTCAGAGGAGTACACCTTC
TRBV25-1	TRBD2	TRBJ2-5	.	CASSEPWASGGETQYF	TGTGCCAGCAGTGAACCTTGGGCTAGCGGAGGCGAGACCCAGTACTTC
TRBV5-4	TRBD2	TRBJ2-1	.	CASSPYRTSQDEQFF	TGTGCCAGCAGCCCATACAGGACTAGTCAGGATGAGCAGTTCTTC
TRBV6-1	TRBD1	TRBJ1-1	once	CASSERTGFTEAFF	TGTGCCAGCAGTGAACGGACAGGGTTCACTGAAGCTTTCTTT
TRBV5-4	.	TRBJ2-2	.	CASSLKGPGELFF	TGTGCCAGCAGCTTGAAGGGTCCCGGGGAGCTGTTTTTT
TRBV19	.	TRBJ1-1	.	CASRTQGNTEAFF	TGTGCCAGTAGAACCCAGGGGAACACTGAAGCTTTCTTT
TRBV12-3/TRBV12-4	.	TRBJ1-1	.	CASSSQVNTEAFF	TGTGCCAGCTCTTCCCAGGTGAACACTGAAGCTTTCTTT
TRBV5-1	TRBD2	TRBJ2-7	once	CASSSGLAHNSYEQYF	TGCGCCAGCAGCTCTGGACTAGCGCACAACTCCTACGAGCAGTACTTC
TRBV3-1/TRBV3-2	.	TRBJ2-7	.	CASSQGHGVHEQYF	TGTGCCAGCAGCCAGGGACACGGGGTTCACGAGCAGTACTTC
TRBV27	.	TRBJ1-2	.	CASSQTTGSVVGYTF	TGTGCCAGCAGTCAGACGACAGGCAGTGTCGTTGGCTACACCTTC
TRBV7-8	.	TRBJ1-5	.	CASSSHRPSNQPQHF	TGTGCCAGCAGCTCCCACAGGCCAAGCAATCAGCCCCAGCATTTT
TRBV14	.	TRBJ2-7	once	CASSGVSTEQYF	TGTGCCAGCAGCGGAGTTTCCACCGAGCAGTACTTC
TRBV4-3	TRBD1	TRBJ2-2	.	CASSRWGSRGLAGELFF	TGCGCCAGCAGCCGGTGGGGGAGCAGGGGGCTGGCCGGGGAGCTGTTTTTT
TRBV19	.	TRBJ2-4	.	CASSIPRWDNKNIQYF	TGTGCCAGTAGTATCCCCAGATGGGACAATAAAAACATTCAGTACTTC
TRBV30	.	TRBJ2-7	few	CAWGRQTGYEQYF	TGTGCCTGGGGAAGACAGACAGGCTACGAGCAGTACTTC
TRBV6-5	.	TRBJ1-1	.	CASRDGLTEAFF	TGTGCCAGCAGGGACGGACTCACTGAAGCTTTCTTT
TRBV24-1	.	TRBJ2-1	.	CATSHARTYNEQFF	TGTGCCACCAGTCATGCCAGGACCTACAATGAGCAGTTCTTC
TRBV11-3	.	TRBJ2-1	.	CASSPQSFALYNEQFF	TGTGCCAGCAGCCCCCAAAGCTTCGCCCTTTACAATGAGCAGTTCTTC
TRBV7-9	TRBD1	TRBJ2-5	.	CASSVGTGDWETQYF	TGTGCCAGCAGCGTCGGGACAGGGGATTGGGAGACCCAGTACTTC
TRBV6-2/TRBV6-3	.	TRBJ1-5	.	CASSYSTARAPTQHF	TGTGCCAGCAGTTACTCTACGGCGAGGGCTCCGACCCAGCATTTT
TRBV19	.	TRBJ1-1	few	CASLRLTEAFF	TGTGCCAGTTTAAGGTTGACTGAAGCTTTCTTT
TRBV6-5	.	TRBJ1-1	.	CASKEGDGEAFF	TGTGCCAGCAAGGAGGGGGACGGAGAAGCTTTCTTT
TRBV6-6	TRBD1	TRBJ2-1	.	CASSPPGTGGGNEQFF	TGTGCCAGCAGTCCCCCCGGGACAGGGGGAGGGAATGAGCAGTTCTTC
TRBV30	.	TRBJ2-1	.	CAWGGNEQFF	TGTGCCTGGGGGGGGAATGAGCAGTTCTTC
TRBV4-3	.	TRBJ1-4	.	CASSQDIRAGLTATNEKLFF	TGCGCCAGCAGCCAAGATATACGGGCGGGGCTTACTGCAACTAATGAAAAACTGTTTTTT
TRBV7-8	.	TRBJ2-7	.	CASSLGHSSYEQYF	TGTGCCAGCAGCTTAGGACACTCCTCCTACGAGCAGTACTTC
TRBV11-2	.	TRBJ2-7	.	CASSLDTYRGGHEQYF	TGTGCCAGCAGCTTAGATACGTACAGGGGAGGCCACGAGCAGTACTTC